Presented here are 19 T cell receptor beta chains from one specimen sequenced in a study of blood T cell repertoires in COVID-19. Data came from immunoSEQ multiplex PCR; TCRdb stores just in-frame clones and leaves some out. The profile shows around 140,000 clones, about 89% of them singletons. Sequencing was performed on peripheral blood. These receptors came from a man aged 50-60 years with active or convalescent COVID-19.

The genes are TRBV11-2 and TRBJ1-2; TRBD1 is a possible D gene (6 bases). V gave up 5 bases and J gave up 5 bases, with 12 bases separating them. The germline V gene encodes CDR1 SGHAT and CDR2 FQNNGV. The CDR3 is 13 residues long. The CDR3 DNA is TGTGCCAGCAGCCTCAGGGGCGGGTATGGCTACACCTTC. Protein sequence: CASSLRGGYGYTF.

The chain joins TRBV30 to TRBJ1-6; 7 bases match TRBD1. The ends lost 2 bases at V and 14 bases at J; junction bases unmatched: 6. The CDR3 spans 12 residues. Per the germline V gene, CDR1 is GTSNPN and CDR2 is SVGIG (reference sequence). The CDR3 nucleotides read TGTGCCTGGAGTACAGGGGCGGTTACCCTCCACTTT. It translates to CAWSTGAVTLHF.

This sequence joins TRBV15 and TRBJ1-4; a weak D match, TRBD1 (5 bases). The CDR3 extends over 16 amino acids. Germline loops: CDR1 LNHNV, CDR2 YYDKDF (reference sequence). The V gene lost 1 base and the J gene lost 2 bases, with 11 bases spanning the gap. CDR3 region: CATSRGGGTTNEKLFF. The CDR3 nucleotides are TGTGCCACCAGCAGAGGGGGGGGAACGACTAATGAAAAACTGTTTTTT.

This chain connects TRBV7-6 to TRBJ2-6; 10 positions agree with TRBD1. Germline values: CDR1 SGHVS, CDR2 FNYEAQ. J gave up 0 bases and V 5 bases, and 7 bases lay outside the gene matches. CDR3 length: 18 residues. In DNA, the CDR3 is TGTGCCAGCAGCCAGAGACAGGGGGCAATCTCTGGGGCCAACGTCCTGACTTTC. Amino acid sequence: CASSQRQGAISGANVLTF. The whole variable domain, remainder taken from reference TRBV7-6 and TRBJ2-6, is GAGVSQSPRYKVTKRGQDVALRCDPISGHVSLYWYRQALGQGPEFLTYFNYEAQQDKSGLPNDRFSAERPEGSISTLTIQRTEQRDSAMYRCASSQRQGAISGANVLTFGAGSRLTVL.

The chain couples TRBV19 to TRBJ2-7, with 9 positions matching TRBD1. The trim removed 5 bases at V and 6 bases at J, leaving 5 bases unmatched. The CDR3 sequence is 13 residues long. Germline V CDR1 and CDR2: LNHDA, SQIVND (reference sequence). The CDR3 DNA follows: TGTGCCAGTAGTCGGGACAGGGATTCCGAGCAGTACTTC. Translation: CASSRDRDSEQYF.

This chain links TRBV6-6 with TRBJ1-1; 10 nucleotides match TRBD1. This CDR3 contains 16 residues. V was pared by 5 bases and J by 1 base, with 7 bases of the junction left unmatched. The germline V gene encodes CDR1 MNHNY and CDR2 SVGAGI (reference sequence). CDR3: CASSRGQGGTNTEAFF. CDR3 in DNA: TGTGCCAGCAGTCGAGGACAGGGGGGGACGAACACTGAAGCTTTCTTT.

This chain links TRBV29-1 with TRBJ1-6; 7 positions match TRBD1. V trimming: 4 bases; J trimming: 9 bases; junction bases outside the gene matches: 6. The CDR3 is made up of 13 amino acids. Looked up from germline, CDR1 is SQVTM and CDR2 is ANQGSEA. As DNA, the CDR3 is TGCAGCGTTGGTCGGACAGGTCCTTCACCCCTCCACTTT. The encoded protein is CSVGRTGPSPLHF.

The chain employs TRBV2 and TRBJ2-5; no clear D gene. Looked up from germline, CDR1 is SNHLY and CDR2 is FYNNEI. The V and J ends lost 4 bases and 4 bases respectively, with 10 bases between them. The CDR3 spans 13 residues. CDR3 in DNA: TGTGCCAGCAGTGGACTGCTATCAGAGACCCAGTACTTC. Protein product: CASSGLLSETQYF.

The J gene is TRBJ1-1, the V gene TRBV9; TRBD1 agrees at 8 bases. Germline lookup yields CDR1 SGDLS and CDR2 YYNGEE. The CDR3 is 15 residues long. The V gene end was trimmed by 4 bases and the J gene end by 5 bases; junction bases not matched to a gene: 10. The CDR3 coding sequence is TGTGCCAGCAGCCCGTCAGGGGGCCTTTTTACTGAAGCTTTCTTT. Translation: CASSPSGGLFTEAFF.

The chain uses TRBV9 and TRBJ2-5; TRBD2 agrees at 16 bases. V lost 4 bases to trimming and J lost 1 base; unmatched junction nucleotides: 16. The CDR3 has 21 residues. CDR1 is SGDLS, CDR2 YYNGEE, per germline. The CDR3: CASSPSVPGLAGGRVQETQYF. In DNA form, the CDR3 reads TGTGCCAGCAGCCCCTCCGTCCCGGGACTAGCGGGGGGGCGGGTCCAAGAGACCCAGTACTTC.

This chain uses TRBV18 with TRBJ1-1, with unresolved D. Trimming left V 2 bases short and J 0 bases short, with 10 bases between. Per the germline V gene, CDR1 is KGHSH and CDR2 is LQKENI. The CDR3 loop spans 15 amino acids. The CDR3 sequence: CASSPETSLNTEAFF. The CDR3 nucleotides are TGTGCCAGCTCACCAGAGACAAGTCTGAACACTGAAGCTTTCTTT.

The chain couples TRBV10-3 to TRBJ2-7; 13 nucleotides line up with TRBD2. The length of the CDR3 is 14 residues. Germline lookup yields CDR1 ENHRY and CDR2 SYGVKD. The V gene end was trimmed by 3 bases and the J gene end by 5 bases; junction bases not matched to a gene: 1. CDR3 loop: CAISDGLAGDEQYF. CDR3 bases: TGTGCCATCAGTGACGGACTAGCGGGAGACGAGCAGTACTTC.

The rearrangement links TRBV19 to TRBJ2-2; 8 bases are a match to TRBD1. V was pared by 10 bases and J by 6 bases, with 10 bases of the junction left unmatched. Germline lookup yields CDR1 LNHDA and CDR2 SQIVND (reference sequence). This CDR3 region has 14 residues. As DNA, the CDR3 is TGTGCCACAAAGCGGCAGGGGGCCGCCGGGGAGCTGTTTTTT. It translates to CATKRQGAAGELFF.

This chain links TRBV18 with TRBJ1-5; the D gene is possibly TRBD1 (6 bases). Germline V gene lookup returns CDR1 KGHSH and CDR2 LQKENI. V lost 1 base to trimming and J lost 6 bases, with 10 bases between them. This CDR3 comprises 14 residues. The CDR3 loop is CASSPQGDIQPQHF. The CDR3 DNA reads TGTGCCAGCTCACCACAGGGGGATATTCAGCCCCAGCATTTT.

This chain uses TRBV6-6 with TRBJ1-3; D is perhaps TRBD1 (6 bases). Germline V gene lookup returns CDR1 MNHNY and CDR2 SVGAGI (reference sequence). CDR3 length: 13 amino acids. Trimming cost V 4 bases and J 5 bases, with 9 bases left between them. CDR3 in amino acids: CASSSRDRNTIYF. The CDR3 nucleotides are TGTGCCAGCAGTTCCCGGGACAGAAACACCATATATTTT.

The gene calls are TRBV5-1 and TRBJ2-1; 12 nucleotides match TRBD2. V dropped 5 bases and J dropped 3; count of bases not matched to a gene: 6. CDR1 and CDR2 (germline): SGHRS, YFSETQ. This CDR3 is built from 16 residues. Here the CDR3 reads CASRPLAGGDYNEQFF. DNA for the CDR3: TGCGCCAGCAGACCACTAGCGGGAGGTGACTACAATGAGCAGTTCTTC. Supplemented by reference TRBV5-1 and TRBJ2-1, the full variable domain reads KAGVTQTPRYLIKTRGQQVTLSCSPISGHRSVSWYQQTPGQGLQFLFEYFSETQRNKGNFPGRFSGRQFSNSRSEMNVSTLELGDSALYLCASRPLAGGDYNEQFFGPGTRLTVL.

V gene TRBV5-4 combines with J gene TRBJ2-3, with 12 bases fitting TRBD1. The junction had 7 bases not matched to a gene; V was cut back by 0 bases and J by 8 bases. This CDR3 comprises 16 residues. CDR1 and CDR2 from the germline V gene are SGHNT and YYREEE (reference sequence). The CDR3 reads CASSLGGTGGRSTQYF. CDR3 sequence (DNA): TGTGCCAGCAGCTTGGGGGGGACAGGGGGCCGTAGTACGCAGTATTTT.

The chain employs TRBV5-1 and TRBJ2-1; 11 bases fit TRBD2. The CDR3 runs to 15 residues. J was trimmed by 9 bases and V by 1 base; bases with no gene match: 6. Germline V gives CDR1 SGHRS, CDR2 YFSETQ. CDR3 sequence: CASSLTSGSPSEQFF. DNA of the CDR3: TGCGCCAGCAGCTTGACTAGCGGGAGTCCCTCTGAGCAGTTCTTC.

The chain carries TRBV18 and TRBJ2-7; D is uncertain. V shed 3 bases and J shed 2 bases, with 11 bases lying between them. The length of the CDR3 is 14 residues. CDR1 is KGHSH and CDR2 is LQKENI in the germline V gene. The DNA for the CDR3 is TGTGCCAGCTCACCGTCGACTCAGCCCTACGAGCAGTACTTC. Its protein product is CASSPSTQPYEQYF.